One sample yielded the 13 T cell receptor beta chains listed below, sequenced in a study of OX40 agonist ivuxolimab in advanced cancers. Library preparation was by the immunoSEQ multiplex PCR assay. TCRdb provides this immuneACCESS table in a form limited to in-frame rearrangements. Some clones are lacking; in checked studies, under half of them reflect an unresolved V gene, and why the rest are absent is not known. For this sample there are 55,000 to 90,000 clones; approximately 85% appear just once. The top ten constitute 0.42% of the sample. The specimen was CD4+ or CD8+ T cells sorted from blood, collected in a trial of the OX40 agonist ivuxolimab. The origin of the receptors is an adult with an advanced solid tumor such as melanoma, head and neck, liver or kidney cancer.

This clone was seen once. The chain couples TRBV19 to TRBJ2-5; D is possibly TRBD2 (5 bases). This CDR3 has 13 amino acids. Germline V gene sequence: CDR1 LNHDA, CDR2 SQIVND (reference sequence). Trimming left V 4 bases short and J 1 base short, with 7 bases between. In DNA form, the CDR3 reads TGTGCCAGTAGTAGAGGGCCCCAAGAGACCCAGTACTTC. This gives the protein CASSRGPQETQYF.

This chain connects TRBV5-1 to TRBJ1-2, with TRBD1 matching 8 bases. The germline V gene has CDR1 SGHRS and CDR2 YFSETQ. The CDR3 covers 15 residues. The V segment lost 3 bases and the J segment 9 bases; nucleotides outside the gene matches: 13. The CDR3 reads CASSWRGQVDPSYTF. The DNA of the CDR3 is TGCGCCAGCAGCTGGCGGGGACAGGTGGATCCGAGCTACACCTTC.

The genes are TRBV2 and TRBJ1-4; D possibly corresponds to TRBD1 (5 bases). The CDR3 is 13 amino acids. Between the trimmed V and J ends, which lost 6 bases and 8 bases, there was a span of 13 bases. Germline CDR1 and CDR2: SNHLY and FYNNEI. The CDR3, as DNA: TGTGCCAGCAGGAGGGGTGGGGGAGAAAAACTGTTTTTT. Protein sequence: CASRRGGGEKLFF.

The rearrangement links TRBV7-8 to TRBJ1-1; no clear D. The V gene's germline CDR1 is SGHVS and CDR2 FQNEAQ. The CDR3 consists of 18 residues. V was cut by 1 base and J by 0 bases, with 18 bases left in between. CDR3 residues: CASSLVRRLEKMNTEAFF. For the CDR3, the DNA is TGTGCCAGCAGCTTAGTCCGCAGATTAGAGAAAATGAACACTGAAGCTTTCTTT.

This chain connects TRBV7-9 to TRBJ2-7; 8 bases map to TRBD1. CDR1 and CDR2 from the germline V gene are SEHNR and FQNEAQ (reference sequence). The CDR3 runs to 13 residues. The V segment lost 5 bases and the J segment 7 bases; nucleotides outside the gene matches: 7. In DNA form, the CDR3 reads TGTGCCAGCAGCCTGACAGGGGTGGGAGAGCAGTACTTC. This codes for CASSLTGVGEQYF.

V usage is TRBV5-1 and J usage is TRBJ2-7; D is unresolved. The CDR3 contains 14 residues. Per germline, CDR1 SGHRS and CDR2 YFSETQ. V was clipped by 0 bases and J by 6 bases, with 13 bases between them. The CDR3 is CASSLGDVGLEQYF. The CDR3 DNA reads TGCGCCAGCAGCTTGGGAGACGTAGGTCTCGAGCAGTACTTC.

V and J are TRBV5-1 and TRBJ2-7; 13 bases fit TRBD2. This CDR3 comprises 14 residues. V was clipped by 3 bases and J by 4 bases; unmatched bases: 1. The V gene's germline CDR1 is SGHRS and CDR2 YFSETQ. Here the CDR3 DNA reads TGCGCCAGCAGCTCGACTAGCGGGAGGTACGAGCAGTACTTC. It translates to CASSSTSGRYEQYF.

This clone was seen a single time. This chain uses TRBV5-5 with TRBJ1-2, with D perhaps TRBD1 (5 bases). This CDR3 has 16 amino acids. Trimming removed 4 bases at V and 2 bases at J, with 18 bases between. Germline CDR1 is SGHKS and CDR2 is YYEKEE (reference sequence). For the CDR3, the DNA is TGTGCCAGCAGCCTCTTGGGTGACAGCCTAAACTATGGCTACACCTTC. It codes for CASSLLGDSLNYGYTF.

CDR3 amino acids: CAWSVTSPSGQKKQYF. The CDR3 nucleotides are TGTGCCTGGAGTGTAACGTCCCCGTCGGGACAAAAGAAGCAGTACTTC. V usage is TRBV30 and J usage is TRBJ2-7, with D possibly being TRBD1 (6 bases). Trimming cost V 0 bases and J 8 bases, with 23 bases left between them. Germline V gene sequence: CDR1 GTSNPN, CDR2 SVGIG (reference sequence). The CDR3 is 16 residues long. Drawing the rest from reference TRBV30 and TRBJ2-7, the complete variable domain is SQTIHQWPATLVQPVGSPLSLECTVEGTSNPNLYWYRQAAGRGLQLLFYSVGIGQISSEVPQNLSASRPQDRQFILSSKKLLLSDSGFYLCAWSVTSPSGQKKQYFGPGTRLTVT.

In DNA form, the CDR3 reads TGTGCCAGCAGCCTCCCCGGGACAGGGACCGGGGAGCTGTTTTTT. Protein product: CASSLPGTGTGELFF. This rearrangement joins TRBV9 to TRBJ2-2; 9 bases agree with TRBD1. Germline V gene data show CDR1 as SGDLS and CDR2 as YYNGEE. V gave up 4 bases and J gave up 5 bases; unmatched junction bases: 6. The CDR3 sequence is 15 residues long.

The chain is built from TRBV7-9 and TRBJ2-6; 7 nucleotides line up with TRBD1. Germline lookup yields CDR1 SEHNR and CDR2 FQNEAQ (reference sequence). This CDR3 spans 16 amino acids. V dropped 8 bases and J dropped 0; count of bases not matched to a gene: 7. This chain's CDR3 is CASALGTVSGANVLTF. The CDR3 nucleotides read TGTGCCAGCGCCCTCGGGACAGTCTCTGGGGCCAACGTCCTGACTTTC.

This clone appeared once. This chain joins TRBV9 and TRBJ1-4; tentative D call: TRBD1 (6 bases). Germline-derived CDR1 and CDR2 are SGDLS and YYNGEE. With 4 bases removed from V and 5 bases from J, the gap between germline ends came to 18 bases. The CDR3 is 16 residues long. This chain's CDR3 is CASSRPGGRSNEKLFF. CDR3 coding DNA: TGTGCCAGCAGCCGCCCGGGGGGGCGTTCGAATGAAAAACTGTTTTTT.

The chain joins TRBV11-3 to TRBJ1-3; no clear D gene. The CDR3 runs 15 residues. V was trimmed by 4 bases and J by 0 bases, leaving 10 bases between them. In germline, CDR1 is SGHNT, CDR2 YENEEA. CDR3 bases: TGTGCCAGCAGCTCTTCCCGGGGCTCTGGAAACACCATATATTTT. The encoded protein is CASSSSRGSGNTIYF.